Each of the 20 T cell receptor beta chains below was sequenced from the same sample in a study of T cells in Graves' hyperthyroidism and ophthalmopathy. Using RNA transcripts as the source, TCR beta CDR3 regions were amplified. The HTBI primer set drove a first-round RT-PCR of the TCR CDR3. TCRdb analysed the multiplex PCR reads with MiXCR anew, one entry per CDR3 protein. The sample lists around 600,000 distinct CDR3 sequences; approximately 15% were seen once. The sequenced sample was blood. The receptor source for this set is a middle-aged woman with Graves' ophthalmopathy.

In its sample, this clonotype was seen many times. This rearrangement joins TRBV6-1 to TRBJ1-1, with no clear D. The CDR3 is 14 residues long. The V end was cut by 7 bases, the J end by 0 bases, with 12 bases between. From germline, CDR1 is MNHNS and CDR2 SASEGT. The CDR3 protein is CASMPDLMNTEAFF. CDR3 nucleotide sequence: TGTGCCAGCATGCCGGACCTTATGAACACTGAAGCTTTCTTT.

This clonotype has a count of ten or more. The rearrangement links TRBV2 to TRBJ1-5; a possible D gene is TRBD1 (5 bases). Trimming removed 8 bases at V and 3 bases at J, with 11 bases between. This CDR3 has 13 amino acids. Germline CDR1 SNHLY, CDR2 FYNNEI. CDR3 residues: CASRDLDNQPQHF. The CDR3 DNA follows: TGTGCCAGCCGGGACTTAGACAATCAGCCCCAGCATTTT.

This clonotype was picked up many times. CDR3 bases: TGTGCCAGCGAAACAGGGGCTGGGGCCAACGTCCTGACTTTC. Amino acid sequence: CASETGAGANVLTF. The chain is built from TRBV6-1 and TRBJ2-6; 7 bases are a match to TRBD1. The CDR3 runs to 14 residues. With 8 bases clipped from V and 2 bases from J, the junction kept 3 bases outside the gene matches. The germline V gene has CDR1 MNHNS and CDR2 SASEGT.

This clonotype was counted only a few times. V is TRBV20-1 and J is TRBJ2-1; the match to TRBD1 covers 9 bases. This CDR3 is 14 amino acids long. Germline loops: CDR1 DFQATT, CDR2 SNEGSKA (reference sequence). The trim removed 5 bases at V and 8 bases at J, leaving 10 bases unmatched. This CDR3 reads CSAGPVTGGHEQFF. The CDR3 DNA follows: TGCAGTGCTGGACCGGTTACAGGGGGCCATGAGCAGTTCTTC.

This clonotype has ten or more counts. The rearrangement uses TRBV28 and TRBJ1-1; 9 bases line up with TRBD1. This CDR3 contains 15 residues. With V trimmed by 6 bases and J by 5 bases, 10 bases remained unmatched. Looked up from germline, CDR1 is MDHEN and CDR2 is SYDVKM. CDR3 in amino acids: CASSQNRGLGTEAFF. The CDR3, as DNA: TGTGCCAGCAGCCAGAACAGGGGGCTGGGGACTGAAGCTTTCTTT.

The J gene is TRBJ2-7, the V gene TRBV29-1; D is undetermined. Germline V gene lookup returns CDR1 SQVTM and CDR2 ANQGSEA. The V end lost 5 bases, the J end lost 2 bases, and 10 bases lay between the germline ends. This CDR3 has 12 residues. In DNA form, the CDR3 reads TGCAGCGTTAGTGGGGAAACCTACGAGCAGTACTTC. It codes for CSVSGETYEQYF.

Only a few counts were recorded for this clonotype. This sequence joins TRBV5-1 and TRBJ1-5, with TRBD1 as a possible D gene (5 bases). Trimming stripped 5 bases from V and 1 base from J, with 16 bases between. CDR1 is SGHRS and CDR2 is YFSETQ in the germline V gene. The CDR3 covers 16 residues. The CDR3 protein is CASSPGTTRSNQPQHF. The CDR3 DNA sequence: TGCGCCAGCAGTCCCGGGACGACGAGAAGCAATCAGCCCCAGCATTTT.

This clonotype has at least ten counts. V usage is TRBV11-2 and J usage is TRBJ1-2; 8 bases align to TRBD1. V shed 5 bases, J shed 8 bases, and the junction held 10 bases outside the gene matches. CDR1 and CDR2 from the germline V gene are SGHAT and FQNNGV. CDR3 length equals 14 residues. CDR3: CASSQSRGREGYTF. The CDR3 DNA sequence: TGTGCCAGCAGCCAGAGCAGGGGGCGAGAAGGCTACACCTTC.

This clonotype was seen many times. CDR3 in amino acids: CASSLGGWSPLHF. CDR3 bases: TGCGCCAGCAGCTTGGGGGGCTGGTCACCCCTCCACTTT. This sequence joins TRBV5-1 and TRBJ1-6, with D perhaps TRBD1 (5 bases). Trimming left V 0 bases short and J 10 bases short, with 8 bases between. There are 13 residues in the CDR3. Germline-derived CDR1 and CDR2 are SGHRS and YFSETQ.

The chain is built from TRBV2 and TRBJ2-1; D perhaps matches TRBD1 (5 bases). The CDR3 covers 13 residues. Trimming removed 4 bases at V and 9 bases at J, with 13 bases between. CDR1 is SNHLY and CDR2 is FYNNEI in the germline V gene. CDR3 amino acids: CASSVQGLSEQFF. In DNA, the CDR3 is TGTGCCAGCAGTGTTCAGGGTCTGAGTGAGCAGTTCTTC.

This clonotype was detected ten times or more. One end of the junction fails to match germline, which may point to a read error. The chain uses TRBV7-8 and TRBJ1-4; D gene unclear. The germline CDR1 and CDR2 sequences are SGHVS and FQNEAQ. CDR3 length: 15 amino acids. The CDR3 sequence: CASSLAGGSQEKLFF. DNA of the CDR3: TGTGCCAGCAGCCTAGCTGGTGGCAGTCAAGAAAAACTGTTTTTT.

Many counts were recorded for this clonotype. V usage is TRBV20-1 and J usage is TRBJ2-3; no firm D call. Between the trimmed V and J ends, which lost 3 bases and 4 bases, there was a span of 8 bases. The CDR3 contains 12 residues. Germline CDR1 and CDR2: DFQATT and SNEGSKA (reference sequence). The CDR3 DNA reads TGCAGTGCTAGGCCGGCCCCAGATACGCAGTATTTT. As protein: CSARPAPDTQYF.

This clonotype appeared many times. The chain has TRBV3-1 and TRBJ2-1; 10 bases align to TRBD1. Unmatched junction bases numbered 15, after V lost 4 bases and J lost 9 bases. This CDR3 region has 17 residues. The V gene's germline CDR1 is LGHDT and CDR2 YNNKEL (reference sequence). The CDR3 sequence: CASSRARQGALPGEQFF. Written as DNA, the CDR3 is TGTGCCAGCAGCCGAGCCCGACAGGGGGCTCTCCCCGGTGAGCAGTTCTTC.

At least ten counts were recorded for this clonotype. This sequence joins TRBV5-1 and TRBJ2-7; 7 bases match TRBD1. With 1 base clipped from V and 3 bases from J, the junction kept 10 bases outside the gene matches. The CDR3 spans 16 residues. Germline V gene data show CDR1 as SGHRS and CDR2 as YFSETQ. CDR3 in amino acids: CASSLTGVASIYEQYF. CDR3 coding DNA: TGCGCCAGCAGCTTGACAGGGGTCGCGTCTATCTACGAGCAGTACTTC.

The chain recombines TRBV7-9 with TRBJ2-3; 9 nucleotides agree with TRBD2. Trimming cost V 3 bases and J 1 base; bases outside gene matches: 5. The length of the CDR3 is 16 residues. Germline V CDR1 and CDR2: SEHNR, FQNEAQ (reference sequence). CDR3 region: CASSFSLAGRTDTQYF. The CDR3 DNA reads as TGTGCCAGCAGCTTTAGCCTAGCGGGGCGCACAGATACGCAGTATTTT. The full variable domain, completed using reference TRBV7-9 and TRBJ2-3, is DTGVSQNPRHKITKRGQNVTFRCDPISEHNRLYWYRQTLGQGPEFLTYFQNEAQLEKSRLLSDRFSAERPKGSFSTLEIQRTEQGDSAMYLCASSFSLAGRTDTQYFGPGTRLTVL.

The gene calls are TRBV10-1 and TRBJ1-1, with 10 bases aligning to TRBD1. The germline V gene has CDR1 WNHNN and CDR2 SYGVQD (reference sequence). The V and J ends lost 6 bases and 12 bases, in that order; junction bases with no gene match: 4. The CDR3 length is 11 residues. The CDR3 loop reads CASSGGQGPFF. CDR3 nucleotides: TGCGCCAGCAGCGGGGGACAGGGGCCTTTCTTT.

This clonotype was counted many times. This rearrangement joins TRBV20-1 to TRBJ1-1; D may be TRBD1 (5 bases). The CDR3 covers 15 residues. From germline, CDR1 is DFQATT and CDR2 SNEGSKA (reference sequence). Trimming removed 3 bases from V and 6 bases from J, with 20 bases in between. The CDR3 sequence is CSARGRGSSVSEAFF. In DNA form, the CDR3 reads TGCAGTGCTAGGGGTAGGGGTAGTTCTGTTTCTGAAGCTTTCTTT.

The chain uses TRBV10-3 and TRBJ2-5; no firm D call. The CDR3 length is 13 residues. The V end was cut by 3 bases, the J end by 2 bases, with 7 bases between. The germline V gene encodes CDR1 ENHRY and CDR2 SYGVKD. The CDR3 sequence is CAISENGQETQYF. CDR3 coding DNA: TGTGCCATCAGTGAAAACGGGCAAGAGACCCAGTACTTC.

J is TRBJ1-5 and V is TRBV7-8; D is perhaps TRBD1 (5 bases). CDR3 size: 15 residues. Germline V gives CDR1 SGHVS, CDR2 FQNEAQ. Trimming left V 5 bases short and J 3 bases short, with 14 bases between. The CDR3 DNA reads TGTGCCAGCAGCCCCCGGGACCTAGACAATCAGCCCCAGCATTTT. Amino acids: CASSPRDLDNQPQHF.

This clonotype was detected a few times. V and J are TRBV27 and TRBJ2-5; D is unresolved. The V gene lost 6 bases and the J gene lost 1 base, with 9 bases spanning the gap. Per the germline V gene, CDR1 is MNHEY and CDR2 is SMNVEV (reference sequence). The CDR3 runs to 13 residues. CDR3 coding DNA: TGTGCCAGCAGCCGATGGACCCAAGAGACCCAGTACTTC. It codes for CASSRWTQETQYF.